This T cell receptor (beta chain) appears in the sequencing data of a study of shared clonotypes between healthy human individuals. Sequenced by immunoSEQ multiplex PCR; TCRdb stores in-frame clones only, minus some. The sample records 450,000 to 700,000 clones, just under 97% being singletons. Naive CD8 cells lacked CD45RO, underwent positive selection for CCR7 and left out terminally differentiated effector memory CD45RA+ cells. Donors, healthy HIV-negative adults, lacked recent acute infections or vaccinations. The CDR3 runs to 14 residues. This TCR was sampled from a woman aged 30 to 39 in good health. Material: naive CD8+ T cells sorted from blood. The chain joins TRBV1 to TRBJ2-7; the table's TRBD2 call for D was not verified on the DNA. TRBV1 is marked as a pseudogene. The CDR3 DNA reads as TGCACCAGCAGCCAAAGGCGGGAAGGTAGGGAGCAGTACTTC. It encodes CTSSQRREGREQYF.